The present TCR beta chain was sequenced within a study of shared clonotypes between healthy human individuals. Study details: Per donor, CD8 memory used one plate, CD8 naive used two, CD4 memory used three and CD4 naive used three.

Genomic DNA from each subset was divided evenly over several immunoSEQ plates. The input for sorted-subset replicate PCRs was roughly 180 ng DNA, tens of thousands of T cell genomes. Sequencing was performed with immunoSEQ multiplex PCR; in TCRdb, only in-frame clones are kept and a portion is missing. The sample contains approximately 2.3 million clones, roughly 93% of which appear only once. Comments on this clone: The antigen is undetermined.

Overall study findings and caveats: When compared with the clonotypes that were shared by all four sorted-subset donors, the non-shared clonotypes turned out to have lower generation probabilities.

The CDR3 runs to 16 residues. Germline V lookup: CDR1 SEHNR, CDR2 FQNEAQ (reference sequence). V shed 5 bases and J 5 bases; nucleotides not matched to a gene: 13. The chain couples TRBV7-9 to TRBJ2-5; 8 bases line up with TRBD2. The sequence was obtained from a man between 18 and 35 years old in good health. Some clones in this sample may be carry-over from other donors' samples. Specimen: naive CD4+ T cells from PBMCs. Subset meaning: CD45RA+ positively selected. The CDR3 region is CASSPRASPGGETQYF. DNA for the CDR3: TGTGCCAGCAGCCCTAGGGCCTCCCCGGGAGGGGAGACCCAGTACTTC.